This TCR beta chain is from a study of blood T cell repertoires in COVID-19. Only in-frame clones appear in the TCRdb table, and some are missing; sequencing was by immunoSEQ multiplex PCR. The profile shows approximately 130,000 clones, 80% to 85% of them singletons. CDR1 is SEHNR and CDR2 is FQNEAQ in the germline V gene (reference sequence). V lost 7 bases to trimming and J lost 0 bases, with 15 bases between them. The CDR3 length is 15 residues. This receptor was obtained from a man under 40 who had recovered from COVID-19. The sample consisted of PBMCs or T cells enriched from blood (not recorded which). The chain is built from TRBV7-9 and TRBJ1-2; TRBD1 might be the D (6 bases). CDR3 DNA: TGTGCCAGCACCTCAGGGGCGAAGTCTAACTATGGCTACACCTTC. Translating gives CASTSGAKSNYGYTF.